These 30 T cell receptor beta chains were all obtained from the same sample, sequenced in a study of blood T cell repertoires in COVID-19. The method was immunoSEQ multiplex PCR; TCRdb's version includes in-frame clones alone and lacks a portion of them. The sample lists 97,000 or so clones, about four fifths occurring once. Sample: peripheral blood. These receptors were taken from a woman of 80 years or more with active or convalescent COVID-19.

The V and J genes are TRBV7-2 and TRBJ1-4; D not resolved. V lost 5 bases and J lost 3, with 13 bases in between. This CDR3 is built from 15 residues. Germline V lookup: CDR1 SGHTA, CDR2 FQGNSA. In DNA form, the CDR3 reads TGTGCCAGCAGCCCTCAGGAGGGCCCTAATGAAAAACTGTTTTTT. The encoded protein is CASSPQEGPNEKLFF.

The V call is TRBV7-3, the J call TRBJ2-5; a weak D match, TRBD1 (8 bases). Germline lookup yields CDR1 SGHTA and CDR2 FQGTGA. The CDR3 runs 14 residues. Trimming removed 4 bases from V and 7 bases from J, with 16 bases in between. The CDR3: CASSSGQGGGTQYF. The CDR3 DNA reads as TGTGCCAGCAGCTCCGGACAGGGAGGGGGGACCCAGTACTTC.

V gene TRBV27 combines with J gene TRBJ1-2; 10 nucleotides align to TRBD1. With 4 bases clipped from V and 4 bases from J, the junction kept 3 bases outside the gene matches. This CDR3 has 14 residues. CDR1 and CDR2 (germline): MNHEY, SMNVEV (reference sequence). CDR3 sequence: CASSWGQGSYGYTF. CDR3 sequence (DNA): TGTGCCAGCAGTTGGGGACAGGGGTCCTATGGCTACACCTTC.

This chain links TRBV18 with TRBJ2-1, with D perhaps matching TRBD1 (6 bases). This CDR3 spans 15 amino acids. V gave up 1 base and J gave up 4 bases, with 11 bases separating them. Germline V lookup: CDR1 KGHSH, CDR2 LQKENI. The CDR3 protein is CASSPRRGEYNEQFF. The DNA of the CDR3 is TGTGCCAGCTCACCACGCAGGGGCGAGTACAATGAGCAGTTCTTC.

This clone has a handful of counts. V usage is TRBV5-1 and J usage is TRBJ1-1; 12 nucleotides match TRBD1. The V and J ends lost 7 bases and 3 bases, in that order; junction bases with no gene match: 10. The germline gives CDR1 SGHRS, CDR2 YFSETQ. This CDR3 is built from 16 residues. The CDR3 sequence is CASPRDRGLSDTEAFF. The CDR3 coding sequence is TGCGCCAGCCCCAGGGACAGGGGGCTGAGCGACACTGAAGCTTTCTTT.

The chain couples TRBV3-1 (or the pseudogene TRBV3-2) to TRBJ2-3, with a weak D call TRBD2 (5 bases). Trimming left V 3 bases short and J 0 bases short, with 13 bases between. Per germline, CDR1 LGHDT and CDR2 YNNKEL (reference sequence). The CDR3 length is 16 residues. CDR3 residues: CASSHPMGGSTDTQYF. DNA for the CDR3: TGTGCCAGCAGCCACCCGATGGGCGGGAGCACAGATACGCAGTATTTT.

The V call is TRBV5-1, the J call TRBJ1-2, with TRBD1 identical over 8 bases. The V segment lost 1 base and the J segment 2 bases; nucleotides outside the gene matches: 7. This CDR3 comprises 16 residues. Germline V gives CDR1 SGHRS, CDR2 YFSETQ. In nucleotides, the CDR3 is TGCGCCAGCAGCTTGCTTTCGACAGGGGTGAACTATGGCTACACCTTC. Translation: CASSLLSTGVNYGYTF.

About this clone: This may be a read error: a much more frequent sequence differs by one nucleotide. The chain couples TRBV20-1 to TRBJ2-3; D is uncertain. In germline, CDR1 is DFQATT, CDR2 SNEGSKA (reference sequence). The CDR3 covers 13 residues. CDR3 sequence reads: CNASSLSTDTQYF. CDR3 DNA sequence: TGCAATGCTAGTTCTCTTAGCACAGATACGCAGTATTTT.

The chain is built from TRBV11-2 and TRBJ1-1, with D possibly matching TRBD1 (5 bases). V was trimmed by 4 bases and J by 1 base, leaving 10 bases between them. This CDR3 comprises 14 residues. Germline assignment: CDR1 SGHAT and CDR2 FQNNGV. DNA of the CDR3: TGTGCCAGCAGCTCGTCGACAGCGAACACTGAAGCTTTCTTT. It is translated as CASSSSTANTEAFF.

This rearrangement joins TRBV7-3 to TRBJ2-7, with 8 bases lining up with TRBD2. The J segment lost 4 bases and the V segment lost 5 bases, leaving 10 bases of the junction unmatched. CDR3 size: 15 residues. Germline values: CDR1 SGHTA, CDR2 FQGTGA. CDR3 sequence reads: CASSPPSGLEYEQYF. DNA of the CDR3: TGTGCCAGCAGCCCCCCTAGCGGGTTGGAATACGAGCAGTACTTC.

The chain recombines TRBV29-1 with TRBJ1-1; D ambiguous. V was clipped by 0 bases and J by 8 bases, with 10 bases between them. The CDR3 has 12 amino acids. Per germline, CDR1 SQVTM and CDR2 ANQGSEA. CDR3 amino acids: CSVEDVAGEAFF. CDR3 bases: TGCAGCGTTGAAGATGTGGCAGGCGAAGCTTTCTTT.

The chain is built from TRBV29-1 and TRBJ2-7; 8 bases map to TRBD2. Germline V lookup: CDR1 SQVTM, CDR2 ANQGSEA. Germline trimming cut 4 bases from V and 1 base from J; bases unmatched to any gene: 9. CDR3 size: 15 residues. The CDR3 nucleotides read TGCAGCGTTGTGGGAGGGGCTAGCGGGTCCTACGAGCAGTACTTC. The encoded protein is CSVVGGASGSYEQYF.

This clone was seen only once. The chain couples TRBV7-2 to TRBJ1-1, with TRBD1 identical over 7 bases. CDR3 size: 13 residues. CDR1 is SGHTA and CDR2 is FQGNSA in the germline V gene. V trimming: 4 bases; J trimming: 3 bases; junction bases outside the gene matches: 2. The CDR3 here is CASSSGQDTEAFF. The CDR3 bases are TGTGCCAGCAGCTCCGGACAGGACACTGAAGCTTTCTTT.

The V and J genes are TRBV7-9 and TRBJ1-2; the match to TRBD1 covers 11 bases. Germline trimming cut 5 bases from V and 8 bases from J; bases unmatched to any gene: 10. This CDR3 is 15 amino acids long. Germline CDR1 and CDR2: SEHNR and FQNEAQ (reference sequence). This CDR3 reads CASSLPGQGVKGYTF. The CDR3 DNA sequence: TGTGCCAGCAGCCTCCCGGGACAGGGGGTGAAGGGCTACACCTTC.

The chain has TRBV10-3 and TRBJ1-2; unclear D gene. Trimming removed 2 bases at V and 2 bases at J, with 6 bases between. The CDR3 loop spans 13 amino acids. CDR1 ENHRY and CDR2 SYGVKD come from the germline V gene. The CDR3 DNA is TGTGCCATCAGTGAGAGAGGAAACTATGGCTACACCTTC. Translated, it gives CAISERGNYGYTF.

V is TRBV19 and J is TRBJ1-5; no clear D. Germline V gene lookup returns CDR1 LNHDA and CDR2 SQIVND (reference sequence). With 9 bases removed from V and 0 bases from J, the gap between germline ends came to 9 bases. The CDR3 is 13 residues long. The CDR3 protein is CASQWYSNQPQHF. CDR3 DNA: TGTGCCAGCCAGTGGTATAGCAATCAGCCCCAGCATTTT.

The rearrangement uses TRBV6-5 and TRBJ2-1, with 8 bases aligning to TRBD1. The V gene end was trimmed by 4 bases and the J gene end by 3 bases; junction bases not matched to a gene: 5. The CDR3 has 15 amino acids. Germline lookup yields CDR1 MNHEY and CDR2 SVGAGI. CDR3 protein: CASSSTGGSYNEQFF. CDR3 nucleotides: TGTGCCAGCAGTTCAACAGGGGGGAGCTACAATGAGCAGTTCTTC.

The gene calls are TRBV19 and TRBJ1-2; unclear D gene. Germline V gene lookup returns CDR1 LNHDA and CDR2 SQIVND (reference sequence). V was trimmed by 5 bases and J by 0 bases, leaving 13 bases between them. The CDR3 runs to 15 residues. Here the CDR3 DNA reads TGTGCCAGTAGTGGGCTCCCCACTGCTAACTATGGCTACACCTTC. Translation gives CASSGLPTANYGYTF.

This clone has a single count. The chain couples TRBV18 to TRBJ1-3; D is perhaps TRBD1 (5 bases). Germline V gives CDR1 KGHSH, CDR2 LQKENI. V was trimmed by 6 bases and J by 0 bases, leaving 15 bases between them. The CDR3 totals 16 residues. DNA of the CDR3: TGTGCCAGCTCCCACCTCGACAGCAACTCTGGAAACACCATATATTTT. It yields the protein CASSHLDSNSGNTIYF.

This chain links TRBV30 with TRBJ2-2; 11 nucleotides match TRBD2. Trimming at V came to 3 bases and at J to 1 base, leaving 4 bases not matched to a gene. The V gene's germline CDR1 is GTSNPN and CDR2 SVGIG (reference sequence). The CDR3 contains 16 residues. Here the CDR3 DNA reads TGTGCCTGGAGCGGGACTAGCGGACTGAACACCGGGGAGCTGTTTTTT. Translation gives CAWSGTSGLNTGELFF.

V and J are TRBV14 and TRBJ2-3; 9 nucleotides match TRBD1. There are 14 residues in the CDR3. Losses at the gene ends were 4 bases for V and 3 bases for J; bases not matched to a gene: 2. Germline CDR1 and CDR2: SGHDN and FVKESK. The CDR3 DNA reads as TGTGCCAGCAGCCTGGGACAGGGAACAGATACGCAGTATTTT. Protein product: CASSLGQGTDTQYF.

V and J are TRBV5-8 and TRBJ1-5; D gene ambiguous. The CDR3 runs to 16 residues. The V gene's germline CDR1 is SGHTS and CDR2 YDEGEE. Trimming took 0 bases from V and 2 from J, leaving 12 bases between them. The CDR3 coding sequence is TGTGCCAGCAGCTTGGTGGCGGGGATGGGCAATCAGCCCCAGCATTTT. Protein: CASSLVAGMGNQPQHF.

V usage is TRBV7-9 and J usage is TRBJ2-7; D is possibly TRBD1 (5 bases). Germline CDR1 is SEHNR and CDR2 is FQNEAQ (reference sequence). The CDR3 contains 14 residues. Between the trimmed V and J ends, which lost 1 base and 1 base, there was a span of 8 bases. The CDR3 here is CASSLVGASYEQYF. The DNA of the CDR3 is TGTGCCAGCAGCTTAGTTGGGGCATCCTACGAGCAGTACTTC.

This clone has only a few counts. The chain employs TRBV14 and TRBJ2-7, with 7 bases matching TRBD1. Germline CDR1 SGHDN, CDR2 FVKESK. This CDR3 has 15 residues. The trim removed 8 bases at V and 0 bases at J, leaving 10 bases unmatched. The CDR3 bases are TGTGCCAGCCGAGGGGGCCGGGAAAGCTCCTACGAGCAGTACTTC. Its translation: CASRGGRESSYEQYF.

In DNA form, the CDR3 reads TGTGCCAGCAGCCAAGCGCTGGACAGGGCGGTATGGGGAGGGCTGTTTTTT. Its protein product is CASSQALDRAVWGGLFF. The rearrangement joins TRBV3-1 (or the pseudogene TRBV3-2) to TRBJ2-2; TRBD1 matches 8 bases. V shed 1 base, J shed 13 bases, and the junction held 17 bases outside the gene matches. The V gene's germline CDR1 is LGHDT and CDR2 YNNKEL (reference sequence). The CDR3 covers 17 residues.

V gene TRBV10-1 combines with J gene TRBJ1-6; no firm D call. Trimming left V 8 bases short and J 4 bases short, with 15 bases between. The CDR3 has 15 amino acids. Germline CDR1 reads WNHNN; CDR2 reads SYGVQD (reference sequence). The CDR3 is CASLFKRQYNSPLHF. The CDR3, as DNA: TGCGCCAGCCTCTTTAAGAGGCAATATAATTCACCCCTCCACTTT.

CDR3 in DNA: TGTGCCAGCAGCGTAGTGGACAAGAACACTGAAGCTTTCTTT. Residues: CASSVVDKNTEAFF. The rearrangement links TRBV9 to TRBJ1-1; TRBD1 is a possible D gene (5 bases). This CDR3 has 14 residues. V dropped 0 bases and J dropped 1 base, with 7 bases sitting between them. CDR1 is SGDLS, CDR2 YYNGEE, per germline. Full variable domain (missing parts from reference TRBV9 and TRBJ1-1): DSGVTQTPKHLITATGQRVTLRCSPRSGDLSVYWYQQSLDQGLQFLIQYYNGEERAKGNILERFSAQQFPDLHSELNLSSLELGDSALYFCASSVVDKNTEAFFGQGTRLTVV.

This clone showed up just a few times. The rearrangement joins TRBV28 to TRBJ2-5; TRBD2 agrees at 9 bases. CDR1 is MDHEN, CDR2 SYDVKM, per germline. The CDR3 contains 18 residues. The J segment lost 4 bases and the V segment lost 3 bases, leaving 15 bases of the junction unmatched. The CDR3: CASSLGSAGGGIRETQYF. CDR3 bases: TGTGCCAGCAGTTTGGGCTCAGCGGGAGGAGGGATTCGAGAGACCCAGTACTTC.

V gene TRBV4-1 combines with J gene TRBJ1-1; D remains ambiguous. This CDR3 has 15 amino acids. Trimming stripped 4 bases from V and 5 bases from J, with 17 bases between. Germline-derived CDR1 and CDR2 are MGHRA and YSYEKL. The CDR3: CASSPRSVRLTEAFF. The CDR3 nucleotides are TGCGCCAGCAGCCCTAGATCAGTCCGATTAACTGAAGCTTTCTTT.

The V and J genes are TRBV6-1 and TRBJ2-1; 7 nucleotides align to TRBD2. The CDR3 consists of 17 residues. Germline values: CDR1 MNHNS, CDR2 SASEGT. Trimming at V came to 4 bases and at J to 5 bases, leaving 14 bases not matched to a gene. The CDR3 is CASSVTALTGTNNEQFF. The CDR3 nucleotides are TGTGCCAGCAGTGTAACCGCCCTGACCGGGACTAACAATGAGCAGTTCTTC.